This entry lists 20 T cell receptor beta chains sequenced from one sample in a study of identical twins. TCRdb re-analysed the 5' RACE reads in MiXCR, keeping a single row per CDR3 protein. The sample contains 600,000 to 850,000 distinct CDR3 sequences, around a sixth of which appear only once. This sample also belongs to another study, concerning T cells expressing NK-cell markers.

The sample consisted of PBMCs. The receptors originated from a young woman in good health.

There are a few counts of this clonotype. The rearrangement joins TRBV25-1 to TRBJ2-3; 9 bases line up with TRBD1. Germline V gene sequence: CDR1 MGHDK, CDR2 SYGVNS. The V segment lost 5 bases and the J segment 1 base; nucleotides outside the gene matches: 4. The CDR3 is 15 residues long. The CDR3 DNA reads TGTGCCAGCAGTAACCGGGACAGGGGCACAGATACGCAGTATTTT. It is translated as CASSNRDRGTDTQYF.

The chain employs TRBV29-1 and TRBJ1-1, with D perhaps TRBD1 (6 bases). The CDR3 is 14 residues long. CDR1 SQVTM and CDR2 ANQGSEA come from the germline V gene. V was pared by 7 bases and J by 3 bases, with 18 bases between. The CDR3 sequence is CSAYSLEGDTEAFF. In DNA form, the CDR3 reads TGCAGCGCCTATTCTTTGGAGGGGGACACTGAAGCTTTCTTT.

The chain carries TRBV20-1 and TRBJ1-2, with a possible D match to TRBD1 (6 bases). The CDR3 sequence is 14 residues long. With 1 base removed from V and 0 bases from J, the gap between germline ends came to 9 bases. Germline CDR1 is DFQATT and CDR2 is SNEGSKA (reference sequence). CDR3 sequence reads: CSARGDTANYGYTF. The DNA of the CDR3 is TGCAGTGCTAGAGGGGACACAGCTAACTATGGCTACACCTTC.

This clonotype was detected a few times. The V call is TRBV7-9, the J call TRBJ2-5, with 11 bases matching TRBD2. The CDR3 sequence is 14 residues long. J gave up 4 bases and V 6 bases, and 4 bases lay outside the gene matches. Germline CDR1 SEHNR, CDR2 FQNEAQ (reference sequence). CDR3 bases: TGTGCCAGCAGTCCGGGACTAGCGGTAGAGACCCAGTACTTC. Its translation is CASSPGLAVETQYF.

CDR3 in DNA: TGTGCCAGCAAGAACCCGTCGGGGGGCTACACCTTC. Its translation is CASKNPSGGYTF. The genes are TRBV25-1 and TRBJ1-2; unclear D gene. The germline V gene encodes CDR1 MGHDK and CDR2 SYGVNS. Deletions cut 7 bases from V and 8 bases from J, with 14 bases between. This CDR3 contains 12 residues.

The chain is built from TRBV29-1 and TRBJ2-7; 9 bases are a match to TRBD1. V trimming: 6 bases; J trimming: 1 base; junction bases outside the gene matches: 4. CDR1 and CDR2 (germline): SQVTM, ANQGSEA. This CDR3 spans 13 amino acids. This CDR3 is CSVYRGPSYEQYF. The DNA of the CDR3 is TGCAGCGTGTACAGGGGGCCTTCCTACGAGCAGTACTTC.

As for this clonotype: A read error may produce the germline difference seen at one junction end. The chain carries TRBV12-3 or TRBV12-4 and TRBJ2-3, with a weak D call TRBD1 (5 bases). This CDR3 has 19 residues. The CDR3 sequence is CACSLVNQRGFYDADTQYF. DNA of the CDR3: TGTGCCTGCAGTTTAGTAAACCAAAGGGGATTTTACGACGCAGATACGCAGTATTTT.

The V call is TRBV5-6, the J call TRBJ2-7; D may match TRBD1 or TRBD2 (7 bases each). CDR1 and CDR2 (germline): SGHDT, YYEEEE. This CDR3 is built from 15 residues. V shed 2 bases and J shed 4 bases, with 16 bases lying between them. CDR3 amino acids: CASSFLGQGGYEQYF. CDR3 coding DNA: TGTGCCAGCAGCTTCCTTGGCCAGGGGGGGTACGAGCAGTACTTC.

This clonotype was detected many times. The CDR3 spells CSARSSYEQYF. The CDR3 DNA follows: TGCAGCGCTCGAAGCTCCTACGAGCAGTACTTC. This rearrangement joins TRBV29-1 to TRBJ2-7; no clear D gene. CDR1 is SQVTM and CDR2 is ANQGSEA in the germline V gene. Trimming cost V 7 bases and J 0 bases, with 7 bases left between them. The CDR3 runs 11 residues.

This clonotype was seen a handful of times. V usage is TRBV5-1 and J usage is TRBJ2-7, with 9 positions matching TRBD1. The V segment lost 4 bases and the J segment 5 bases; nucleotides outside the gene matches: 4. Germline-derived CDR1 and CDR2 are SGHRS and YFSETQ. The CDR3 is 13 residues long. In nucleotides, the CDR3 is TGCGCCAGCAGCCGGGACAGGGACAACGAGCAGTACTTC. This codes for CASSRDRDNEQYF.

This clonotype was recorded a few times. The CDR3 nucleotides read TGTGCCAGCAGCCGATTACAGGGGCGAATCTCTGGGGCCAACGTCCTGACTTTC. Residues: CASSRLQGRISGANVLTF. V is TRBV11-2 and J is TRBJ2-6, with 7 bases aligning to TRBD1. The V gene's germline CDR1 is SGHAT and CDR2 FQNNGV. The V gene end was trimmed by 5 bases and the J gene end by 0 bases; junction bases not matched to a gene: 10. This CDR3 region has 18 residues.

This clonotype was picked up a small number of times. The genes are TRBV5-6 and TRBJ1-1; 7 nucleotides agree with TRBD1. CDR3 length equals 15 residues. Losses at the gene ends were 0 bases for V and 0 bases for J; bases not matched to a gene: 2. CDR1 and CDR2 from the germline V gene are SGHDT and YYEEEE. The CDR3 region has the DNA TGTGCCAGCAGCTTGGTGGACAGGATGAACACTGAAGCTTTCTTT. Protein: CASSLVDRMNTEAFF.

This clonotype was detected only a few times. The chain joins TRBV5-6 to TRBJ2-6, with D perhaps matching TRBD1 (5 bases). Germline V gives CDR1 SGHDT, CDR2 YYEEEE. The CDR3 runs to 15 residues. V lost 4 bases and J 0 bases, leaving 8 bases between the germline ends. CDR3 sequence reads: CASSPDSSGANVLTF. The CDR3 DNA reads TGTGCCAGCAGCCCCGACAGCTCTGGGGCCAACGTCCTGACTTTC.

The chain uses TRBV7-9 and TRBJ1-5; 12 bases are shared with TRBD1. Trimming took 5 bases from V and 7 from J; bases not matched to a gene: 3. In germline, CDR1 is SEHNR, CDR2 FQNEAQ (reference sequence). The CDR3 totals 14 residues. CDR3 sequence: CASSGTGGSQPQHF. The CDR3 nucleotides read TGTGCCAGCAGCGGGACAGGGGGCAGCCAGCCCCAGCATTTT.

The chain recombines TRBV27 with TRBJ2-1; D might be TRBD2 (6 bases). CDR1 and CDR2 (germline): MNHEY, SMNVEV (reference sequence). This CDR3 comprises 17 residues. Trimming left V 5 bases short and J 1 base short, with 18 bases between. In nucleotides, the CDR3 is TGTGCCAGCAGTCCCACCTCTAGCGAGGGATCCTACAATGAGCAGTTCTTC. Protein sequence: CASSPTSSEGSYNEQFF.

The chain carries TRBV20-1 and TRBJ2-1; 8 positions match TRBD2. Germline CDR1 is DFQATT and CDR2 is SNEGSKA (reference sequence). Losses at the gene ends were 3 bases for V and 8 bases for J; bases not matched to a gene: 9. The CDR3 is 14 amino acids. CDR3 coding DNA: TGCAGTGCTAGCCATCGGGGGGGAGTCGATGAGCAGTTCTTC. Protein: CSASHRGGVDEQFF.

The V and J genes are TRBV20-1 and TRBJ2-5, with D unclear. From germline, CDR1 is DFQATT and CDR2 SNEGSKA (reference sequence). Trimming removed 3 bases from V and 2 bases from J, with 10 bases in between. CDR3 length equals 13 residues. CDR3 loop: CSASLQLQETQYF. The CDR3 bases are TGCAGTGCTAGCCTACAGTTACAAGAGACCCAGTACTTC.

There are a few counts of this clonotype. The genes are TRBV6-1 and TRBJ2-3; 7 bases line up with TRBD1. CDR3 size: 14 residues. V lost 6 bases, J lost 0 bases, and 3 bases stayed unmatched. In germline, CDR1 is MNHNS, CDR2 SASEGT. DNA for the CDR3: TGTGCCAGCAGGACAGGGCTTAGCACAGATACGCAGTATTTT. Encoded protein: CASRTGLSTDTQYF.

This clonotype has a count of ten or more. V is TRBV7-2 and J is TRBJ2-5; 7 nucleotides line up with TRBD1. The CDR3 is 13 residues long. The germline CDR1 and CDR2 sequences are SGHTA and FQGNSA. V lost 5 bases and J lost 3; bases outside the gene matches: 3. The CDR3 DNA reads TGTGCCAGCAGCATTGGGACAGAAGAGACCCAGTACTTC. As protein: CASSIGTEETQYF. Full variable domain (rest looked up from reference TRBV7-2 and TRBJ2-5): GAGVSQSPSNKVTEKGKDVELRCDPISGHTALYWYRQSLGQGLEFLIYFQGNSAPDKSGLPSDRFSAERTGGSVSTLTIQRTQQEDSAVYLCASSIGTEETQYFGPGTRLLVL.

The CDR3 is CASSQGLSGTNTGELFF. The CDR3 DNA follows: TGCGCCAGCAGCCAAGGTCTTAGTGGGACGAACACCGGGGAGCTGTTTTTT. The V call is TRBV4-3, the J call TRBJ2-2; no clear D gene. Between the trimmed V and J ends, which lost 1 base and 0 bases, there was a span of 12 bases. Germline V gene lookup returns CDR1 LGHNA and CDR2 YSLEER. This CDR3 region has 17 residues.